The next 15 T cell receptor beta chains were all read from a single sample in a study of T cell changes during pregnancy in multiple sclerosis. Measured with immunoSEQ multiplex PCR; TCRdb has only the in-frame clones, and not every one. The sample shows 39,000 or so clones, 75% to 95% of them seen only once. Specimen: CD8+ T cells from peripheral blood mononuclear cells, collected after pregnancy. Receptor source: a female donor with multiple sclerosis, enrolled in a pregnancy study.

The V and J genes are TRBV5-1 and TRBJ1-2; 11 bases map to TRBD1. The CDR3 contains 12 residues. V lost 7 bases to trimming and J lost 7 bases; unmatched junction nucleotides: 3. CDR1 SGHRS and CDR2 YFSETQ come from the germline V gene. The CDR3 region has the DNA TGCGCCAGCGGACAGGGGGCGCTTGGCTACACCTTC. As protein: CASGQGALGYTF.

The rearrangement joins TRBV11-2 to TRBJ2-7; weak D call: TRBD1 (6 bases). Trimming took off 1 base at V and 6 bases at J, with 16 bases between the two ends. The CDR3 contains 15 residues. Germline V gene lookup returns CDR1 SGHAT and CDR2 FQNNGV. This CDR3 reads CASSLAFGQGREQYF. For the CDR3, the DNA is TGTGCCAGCAGCTTAGCCTTCGGTCAGGGGCGCGAGCAGTACTTC.

The rearrangement uses TRBV6-1 and TRBJ1-6; 9 bases are a match to TRBD1. Germline values: CDR1 MNHNS, CDR2 SASEGT. The V gene end was trimmed by 0 bases and the J gene end by 4 bases; junction bases not matched to a gene: 1. CDR3 length: 16 amino acids. The CDR3 region has the DNA TGTGCCAGCAGTGAAGCGGGGACAGGGTATAATTCACCCCTCCACTTT. It is translated as CASSEAGTGYNSPLHF.

The V call is TRBV28, the J call TRBJ1-1; D not certain. The germline CDR1 and CDR2 sequences are MDHEN and SYDVKM. The CDR3 sequence is 16 residues long. The ends were cut back, 0 bases at V and 0 bases at J, with 11 bases in the middle. CDR3 region: CASSLWLPGMNTEAFF. In DNA form, the CDR3 reads TGTGCCAGCAGTTTATGGCTCCCGGGTATGAACACTGAAGCTTTCTTT.

The chain employs TRBV7-8 and TRBJ1-3, with D maybe TRBD1 (6 bases). Between the trimmed V and J ends, which lost 5 bases and 4 bases, there was a span of 12 bases. CDR3 length equals 14 residues. Germline V CDR1 and CDR2: SGHVS, FQNEAQ. CDR3 nucleotides: TGTGCCAGCAGCCATCTGGACAGAGGAAACACCATATATTTT. Amino acids: CASSHLDRGNTIYF. The whole variable domain, remainder taken from reference TRBV7-8 and TRBJ1-3, is GAGVSQSPRYKVAKRGQDVALRCDPISGHVSLFWYQQALGQGPEFLTYFQNEAQLDKSGLPSDRFFAERPEGSVSTLKIQRTQQEDSAVYLCASSHLDRGNTIYFGEGSWLTVV.

The gene calls are TRBV4-2 and TRBJ1-1, with 9 bases aligning to TRBD1. Germline CDR1 LGHNA, CDR2 YNFKEQ. The trim removed 0 bases at V and 5 bases at J, leaving 7 bases unmatched. The CDR3 runs to 16 residues. The chain's CDR3 is CASSQDARTGATEAFF. The CDR3 bases are TGTGCCAGCAGCCAAGATGCGAGGACAGGGGCTACTGAAGCTTTCTTT.

The V and J genes are TRBV5-1 and TRBJ2-7; 13 nucleotides match TRBD2. Germline loops: CDR1 SGHRS, CDR2 YFSETQ. Trimming cost V 4 bases and J 2 bases; bases outside gene matches: 3. This CDR3 is built from 15 residues. CDR3 DNA: TGCGCCAGCAGCATCACTAGCGGGAGGGCCTACGAGCAGTACTTC. Protein sequence: CASSITSGRAYEQYF. The entire variable domain, with the rest obtained from reference TRBV5-1 and TRBJ2-7, is as follows: KAGVTQTPRYLIKTRGQQVTLSCSPISGHRSVSWYQQTPGQGLQFLFEYFSETQRNKGNFPGRFSGRQFSNSRSEMNVSTLELGDSALYLCASSITSGRAYEQYFGPGTRLTVT.

This clone was picked up a small number of times. This chain joins TRBV15 and TRBJ2-7, with TRBD2 as a possible D gene (7 bases). Trimming pared 7 bases from V and 3 bases from J, leaving 16 bases between. Germline V lookup: CDR1 LNHNV, CDR2 YYDKDF (reference sequence). This CDR3 is 14 amino acids long. The CDR3 loop reads CATTEQGGSYEQYF. The CDR3 region has the DNA TGTGCCACCACCGAACAGGGAGGGAGCTACGAGCAGTACTTC.

The chain joins TRBV5-1 to TRBJ1-1; D remains unclear. The CDR3 has 15 residues. Germline-derived CDR1 and CDR2 are SGHRS and YFSETQ. The V end lost 4 bases, the J end lost 3 bases, and 16 bases lay between the germline ends. CDR3 DNA sequence: TGCGCCAGCAGCACCCACGAGGGATTGGACACTGAAGCTTTCTTT. This translates into CASSTHEGLDTEAFF. The variable domain in full, completed from reference TRBV5-1 and TRBJ1-1, reads KAGVTQTPRYLIKTRGQQVTLSCSPISGHRSVSWYQQTPGQGLQFLFEYFSETQRNKGNFPGRFSGRQFSNSRSEMNVSTLELGDSALYLCASSTHEGLDTEAFFGQGTRLTVV.

The V call is TRBV7-8, the J call TRBJ2-2; TRBD2 matches 10 bases. Losses at the gene ends were 2 bases for V and 5 bases for J; bases not matched to a gene: 8. Germline CDR1 reads SGHVS; CDR2 reads FQNEAQ. This CDR3 is 17 amino acids long. This chain's CDR3 is CASSLTSSGSPTGELFF. The CDR3 DNA follows: TGTGCCAGCAGCTTAACGTCTAGCGGGAGCCCTACCGGGGAGCTGTTTTTT.

V usage is TRBV29-1 and J usage is TRBJ2-3; D unresolved. CDR3 length: 11 residues. Germline V lookup: CDR1 SQVTM, CDR2 ANQGSEA. Trimming took 3 bases from V and 2 from J, leaving 3 bases between them. The CDR3 spells CSVDYTDTQYF. In nucleotides, the CDR3 is TGCAGCGTTGATTACACAGATACGCAGTATTTT.

Of note for this clone: Sequence at one end of the junction differs from germline and may be a read error. The V call is TRBV15, the J call TRBJ2-7; TRBD1 is a possible D gene (5 bases). This CDR3 has 12 amino acids. CDR1 is LNHNV and CDR2 is YYDKDF in the germline V gene (reference sequence). In DNA form, the CDR3 reads TGTGCCACCAGCATTAACTGGGGCGAGCAGTGCTTC. Amino acid sequence: CATSINWGEQCF.

Only a few counts were recorded for this clone. Here the CDR3 DNA reads TGTGCCAGCAGCTTGCTGGCAGATAGCAATCAGCCCCAGCATTTT. Translating it yields CASSLLADSNQPQHF. The J gene is TRBJ1-5, the V gene TRBV5-6; D ambiguous. The CDR3 is 15 amino acids. The germline V gene has CDR1 SGHDT and CDR2 YYEEEE. V gave up 1 base and J gave up 0 bases, with 8 bases separating them. Based on the CDR3 plus reference TRBV5-6 and TRBJ1-5, the full variable domain is DAGVTQSPTHLIKTRGQQVTLRCSPKSGHDTVSWYQQALGQGPQFIFQYYEEEERQRGNFPDRFSGHQFPNYSSELNVNALLLGDSALYLCASSLLADSNQPQHFGDGTRLSIL.

The genes are TRBV9 and TRBJ2-2; 8 nucleotides agree with TRBD2. Germline lookup yields CDR1 SGDLS and CDR2 YYNGEE. This CDR3 has 17 amino acids. The trim removed 7 bases at V and 0 bases at J, leaving 11 bases unmatched. This chain's CDR3 is CASHTTSALSNTGELFF. In DNA, the CDR3 is TGTGCCAGCCATACGACTAGCGCCCTCTCGAACACCGGGGAGCTGTTTTTT.

The chain carries TRBV6-5 and TRBJ1-6, with 9 bases aligning to TRBD1. With 5 bases clipped from V and 7 bases from J, the junction kept 6 bases outside the gene matches. The CDR3 has 15 amino acids. The germline CDR1 and CDR2 sequences are MNHEY and SVGAGI. The CDR3 region is CASSIRDRVNSPLHF. The CDR3 coding sequence is TGTGCCAGCAGTATCCGGGACAGGGTAAATTCACCCCTCCACTTT.